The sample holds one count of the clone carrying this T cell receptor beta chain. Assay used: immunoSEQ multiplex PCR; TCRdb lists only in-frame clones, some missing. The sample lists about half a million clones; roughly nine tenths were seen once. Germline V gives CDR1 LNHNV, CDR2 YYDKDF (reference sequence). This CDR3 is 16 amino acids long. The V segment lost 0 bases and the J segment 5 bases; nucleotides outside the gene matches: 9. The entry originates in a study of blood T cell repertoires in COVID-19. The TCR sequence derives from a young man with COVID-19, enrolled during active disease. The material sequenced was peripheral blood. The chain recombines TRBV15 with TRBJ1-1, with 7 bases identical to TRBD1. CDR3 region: CATSRDRTGDRTEAFF. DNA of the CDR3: TGTGCCACCAGCAGAGATCGTACAGGGGATAGGACTGAAGCTTTCTTT.